Listed here are 21 T cell receptor beta chains from one sample, sequenced in a study of blood T cell repertoires in COVID-19. The protocol was immunoSEQ multiplex PCR, while the TCRdb copy is restricted to in-frame clones and leaves out a portion. Among about 35,000 clones listed, 70% to 90% were seen once. Sequencing input: peripheral blood. The receptor set was obtained from a man between 60 and 70 years old in a cohort sampled during active COVID-19.

The chain is built from TRBV15 and TRBJ2-3; TRBD2 aligns across 7 bases. The CDR3 sequence is 14 residues long. V trimming: 3 bases; J trimming: 3 bases; junction bases outside the gene matches: 3. Germline V gene lookup returns CDR1 LNHNV and CDR2 YYDKDF (reference sequence). The CDR3 protein is CATSRRGGTDTQYF. The CDR3 DNA reads as TGTGCCACCAGCAGGCGCGGGGGAACAGATACGCAGTATTTT. The variable domain in full, completed from reference TRBV15 and TRBJ2-3, reads DAMVIQNPRYQVTQFGKPVTLSCSQTLNHNVMYWYQQKSSQAPKLLFHYYDKDFNNEADTPDNFQSRRPNTSFCFLDIRSPGLGDTAMYLCATSRRGGTDTQYFGPGTRLTVL.

This chain connects TRBV5-1 to TRBJ2-5; a possible D gene is TRBD2 (6 bases). The CDR3 totals 15 residues. V was trimmed by 3 bases and J by 4 bases, leaving 16 bases between them. Germline V gives CDR1 SGHRS, CDR2 YFSETQ. The CDR3 bases are TGCGCCAGCAGCTGGTTGACTAGTCTCCCAGAGACCCAGTACTTC. Translated, it gives CASSWLTSLPETQYF.

V is TRBV9 and J is TRBJ2-1; a weak D match, TRBD1 (6 bases). V was trimmed by 0 bases and J by 9 bases, leaving 13 bases between them. The germline gives CDR1 SGDLS, CDR2 YYNGEE. The CDR3 runs to 14 residues. CDR3 residues: CASSVATGSIEQFF. Here the CDR3 DNA reads TGTGCCAGCAGCGTAGCTACAGGGTCAATTGAGCAGTTCTTC. Full variable domain (missing parts from reference TRBV9 and TRBJ2-1): DSGVTQTPKHLITATGQRVTLRCSPRSGDLSVYWYQQSLDQGLQFLIQYYNGEERAKGNILERFSAQQFPDLHSELNLSSLELGDSALYFCASSVATGSIEQFFGPGTRLTVL.

The chain couples TRBV9 to TRBJ2-3, with D tentatively TRBD2 (6 bases). CDR3 size: 17 residues. Per the germline V gene, CDR1 is SGDLS and CDR2 is YYNGEE. Between the trimmed V and J ends, which lost 2 bases and 0 bases, there was a span of 16 bases. The chain's CDR3 is CASSVHVSRGSTDTQYF. Written as DNA, the CDR3 is TGTGCCAGCAGCGTCCACGTCTCGCGGGGTAGCACAGATACGCAGTATTTT. Full variable domain (rest looked up from reference TRBV9 and TRBJ2-3): DSGVTQTPKHLITATGQRVTLRCSPRSGDLSVYWYQQSLDQGLQFLIQYYNGEERAKGNILERFSAQQFPDLHSELNLSSLELGDSALYFCASSVHVSRGSTDTQYFGPGTRLTVL.

The rearrangement joins TRBV6-1 to TRBJ2-1; 13 positions agree with TRBD2. Germline CDR1 reads MNHNS; CDR2 reads SASEGT. J was trimmed by 7 bases and V by 6 bases; bases with no gene match: 3. This CDR3 is built from 14 residues. The CDR3 is CASRGTSGVNEQFF. The CDR3 DNA reads TGTGCCAGCAGAGGGACTAGCGGGGTGAATGAGCAGTTCTTC.

The chain employs TRBV28 and TRBJ1-5; no definite D call. CDR1 is MDHEN and CDR2 is SYDVKM in the germline V gene. Trimming pared 1 base from V and 2 bases from J, leaving 12 bases between. The CDR3 totals 16 residues. DNA for the CDR3: TGTGCCAGCAGTTTATCGGTTGATATAGGCAATCAGCCCCAGCATTTT. This translates into CASSLSVDIGNQPQHF. The full variable domain, with the rest looked up from reference TRBV28 and TRBJ1-5, is DVKVTQSSRYLVKRTGEKVFLECVQDMDHENMFWYRQDPGLGLRLIYFSYDVKMKEKGDIPEGYSVSREKKERFSLILESASTNQTSMYLCASSLSVDIGNQPQHFGDGTRLSIL.

This clone was seen once. The V call is TRBV10-3, the J call TRBJ1-1; D may be TRBD1 (5 bases). Germline loops: CDR1 ENHRY, CDR2 SYGVKD. V was clipped by 6 bases and J by 0 bases, with 8 bases between them. The CDR3 loop spans 13 amino acids. CDR3 region: CAIRTDLNTEAFF. In DNA form, the CDR3 reads TGTGCCATCAGGACAGACTTGAACACTGAAGCTTTCTTT.

The chain couples TRBV5-4 to TRBJ2-3; TRBD2 aligns across 10 bases. The CDR3 runs to 19 residues. Unmatched junction bases numbered 14, after V lost 3 bases and J lost 1 base. Germline CDR1 SGHNT, CDR2 YYREEE (reference sequence). The CDR3 bases are TGTGCCAGCAGCTCCGAATGGGTAGCGGGGGGCTGGGGCACAGATACGCAGTATTTT. Translated, it gives CASSSEWVAGGWGTDTQYF.

The chain couples TRBV28 to TRBJ2-5; D might be TRBD2 (6 bases). CDR1 and CDR2 from the germline V gene are MDHEN and SYDVKM. The CDR3 covers 17 residues. V was cut by 1 base and J by 5 bases, with 20 bases left in between. CDR3 coding DNA: TGTGCCAGCAGTTTATTGGGGGTTGGGCGGGGCCTCGAGACCCAGTACTTC. Translating gives CASSLLGVGRGLETQYF.

The chain carries TRBV5-6 and TRBJ2-6; tentatively, D is TRBD1 (5 bases). CDR1 and CDR2 from the germline V gene are SGHDT and YYEEEE. The CDR3 extends over 14 amino acids. The V gene lost 3 bases and the J gene lost 4 bases, with 8 bases spanning the gap. In DNA form, the CDR3 reads TGTGCCAGCAGCTCCAGGGCCGGGGCCAACGTCCTGACTTTC. It is translated as CASSSRAGANVLTF.

The V and J genes are TRBV21-1 and TRBJ2-7; the table calls TRBD2, which could not be checked here. TRBV21-1 corresponds to a pseudogene. This CDR3 spans 16 amino acids. The chain's CDR3 is CASSILPGDPSDEQYF. CDR3 nucleotide sequence: TGTGCCAGCAGCATTTTACCCGGGGACCCTAGCGACGAGCAGTACTTC.

This chain connects TRBV5-1 to TRBJ2-1, with 8 bases matching TRBD1. Germline values: CDR1 SGHRS, CDR2 YFSETQ. The J segment lost 5 bases and the V segment lost 5 bases, leaving 6 bases of the junction unmatched. CDR3 length: 14 residues. CDR3 sequence reads: CASRRGTGNNEQFF. CDR3 bases: TGCGCCAGCAGACGTGGGACAGGTAACAATGAGCAGTTCTTC.

The rearrangement links TRBV4-2 to TRBJ2-1; D uncertain. The V gene lost 1 base and the J gene lost 6 bases, with 7 bases spanning the gap. Germline lookup yields CDR1 LGHNA and CDR2 YNFKEQ. The CDR3 is 13 residues long. For the CDR3, the DNA is TGTGCCAGCAGCCAAGCTATTATCAATGAGCAGTTCTTC. It translates to CASSQAIINEQFF.

This rearrangement joins TRBV7-3 to TRBJ2-2; 9 bases match TRBD1. Per germline, CDR1 SGHTA and CDR2 FQGTGA. The CDR3 contains 13 residues. V lost 8 bases, J lost 7 bases, and 5 bases stayed unmatched. CDR3 sequence (DNA): TGTGCCAGCGGACAGGGGTCGATCGGGGAGCTGTTTTTT. It specifies CASGQGSIGELFF.

The rearrangement joins TRBV28 to TRBJ1-1; TRBD1 matches at 10 bases. Germline V gene data show CDR1 as MDHEN and CDR2 as SYDVKM. J was trimmed by 6 bases and V by 3 bases; bases with no gene match: 4. The CDR3 is 14 amino acids. The CDR3 loop is CASSFPGTGAEAFF. CDR3 bases: TGTGCCAGCAGTTTTCCCGGGACAGGGGCTGAAGCTTTCTTT.

The chain recombines TRBV6-2 or TRBV6-3 with TRBJ1-1, with 7 bases that match TRBD1. The CDR3 extends over 17 amino acids. Looked up from germline, CDR1 is MNHEY and CDR2 is SVGEGT. V was pared by 2 bases and J by 0 bases, with 9 bases of the junction left unmatched. Written as DNA, the CDR3 is TGTGCCAGCAGTTACCGAGACAGGGTCCGCATGAACACTGAAGCTTTCTTT. It is translated as CASSYRDRVRMNTEAFF.

The J gene is TRBJ2-3, the V gene TRBV28, with D perhaps TRBD2 (5 bases). V lost 3 bases and J 1 base, leaving 8 bases between the germline ends. Germline V lookup: CDR1 MDHEN, CDR2 SYDVKM. CDR3 length equals 14 residues. The CDR3 coding sequence is TGTGCCAGCAGTTTCCTTAGCGGCACAGATACGCAGTATTTT. Residues: CASSFLSGTDTQYF.

The chain is built from TRBV7-8 and TRBJ1-5; D is unresolved. V lost 5 bases to trimming and J lost 12 bases, with 14 bases between them. The CDR3 sequence is 12 residues long. CDR1 and CDR2 (germline): SGHVS, FQNEAQ. The DNA of the CDR3 is TGTGCCAGCAGCGACCAAGCGGGCTACCAGCATTTT. It translates to CASSDQAGYQHF.

The rearrangement links TRBV25-1 to TRBJ2-1; D is possibly TRBD2 (7 bases). The CDR3 covers 15 residues. V lost 2 bases to trimming and J lost 6 bases, with 14 bases between them. CDR1 MGHDK and CDR2 SYGVNS come from the germline V gene. The CDR3 region is CASSEEWGGINEQFF. The CDR3 DNA reads TGTGCCAGCAGTGAAGAGTGGGGGGGCATCAATGAGCAGTTCTTC. Filled out from reference TRBV25-1 and TRBJ2-1, the complete variable domain reads EADIYQTPRYLVIGTGKKITLECSQTMGHDKMYWYQQDPGMELHLIHYSYGVNSTEKGDLSSESTVSRIRTEHFPLTLESARPSHTSQYLCASSEEWGGINEQFFGPGTRLTVL.

This chain joins TRBV27 and TRBJ1-1, with 9 positions matching TRBD1. V lost 8 bases and J lost 6; bases outside the gene matches: 7. CDR3 length equals 13 residues. Germline V lookup: CDR1 MNHEY, CDR2 SMNVEV (reference sequence). The CDR3 spells CASGLQGAPEAFF. The DNA for the CDR3 is TGTGCCAGCGGGTTACAGGGGGCCCCTGAAGCTTTCTTT.

The genes are TRBV5-1 and TRBJ2-7; D perhaps matches TRBD1 (6 bases). Germline V gene sequence: CDR1 SGHRS, CDR2 YFSETQ. The CDR3 loop spans 14 amino acids. Deletions cut 0 bases from V and 5 bases from J, with 12 bases between. The DNA of the CDR3 is TGCGCCAGCAGCTTGGGGACAGCTAAAAACGAGCAGTACTTC. Translating it yields CASSLGTAKNEQYF.